This entry describes one TCR beta chain. No DNA is shown, since the ends of the CDR3 on it are uncertain; the CDR3 is the one TCRdb lists. The CDR3 has 13 residues if both end residues are counted. Germline CDR1 and CDR2: SQVTM and ANQGSEA. Clones were sequenced by immunoSEQ multiplex PCR, and TCRdb holds only the in-frame ones, with some missing. The top ten hold 8.5% of the sample, which has 45,000 to 60,000 clones, about four fifths seen once. This specimen comes from a study of radiotherapy plus CTLA-4 blockade in lung cancer. This chain connects TRBV29-1 to TRBJ1-2; the table's D gene call, TRBD1, was not cross checked with the DNA. This receptor was obtained from a human donor with non-small cell lung cancer who had a complete response to radiotherapy plus ipilimumab. The sequenced sample was peripheral blood, obtained from a patient treated with radiotherapy plus ipilimumab. CDR3 in amino acids: CSVASGTGSFVTF.